The 28 T cell receptor beta chains below all came from one sample that was sequenced in a study of T-cell memory formation after mild COVID-19 (dated by TCRdb to the early 2020s). The library was made by 5' RACE. The data were produced on an Illumina NovaSeq 6000. TCRdb applied fastp at Q25 and MiXCR to the public reads, then kept only in-frame beta chains. Entries are consolidated by CDR3 protein sequence, retaining the most common genes and DNA. The sample data list approximately 300,000 distinct CDR3 sequences, and roughly 8% of these were observed just once. Under 25% of the sample comes from the top ten. Sequencing was done on a sample of PBMCs or a T cell subset sorted from them (not recorded which). These receptors were collected from a man in his late teens or twenties who had mild COVID-19 (a few samples of this study predate the infection). The sample titles of this study are shuffled in the database, so cell type and time point are left out; the donor was told from shared clones.

This clonotype showed up many times. The rearrangement joins TRBV6-5 to TRBJ1-1; tentatively, D is TRBD1 (6 bases). Per germline, CDR1 MNHEY and CDR2 SVGAGI. This CDR3 has 15 residues. The V and J ends lost 1 base and 5 bases respectively, with 14 bases between them. The CDR3 here is CASSYLGGGRTEAFF. CDR3 nucleotides: TGTGCCAGCAGTTACTTAGGGGGGGGGCGGACTGAAGCTTTCTTT.

Many counts were recorded for this clonotype. This chain joins TRBV12-3 or TRBV12-4 and TRBJ2-1; perhaps TRBD1 as D (6 bases). The CDR3 has 13 residues. V was shortened by 1 base and J by 6 bases, with 7 bases between the two germline ends. CDR3 sequence reads: CASSLVQGNEQFF. CDR3 nucleotide sequence: TGTGCCAGCAGTTTAGTACAGGGCAATGAGCAGTTCTTC.

The chain is built from TRBV5-1 and TRBJ2-1; tentative D call: TRBD1 (6 bases). The V end lost 0 bases, the J end lost 9 bases, and 22 bases lay between the germline ends. CDR1 is SGHRS, CDR2 YFSETQ, per germline. CDR3 length equals 17 residues. This CDR3 is CASSLAPTGTSQGEQFF. CDR3 in DNA: TGCGCCAGCAGCTTGGCCCCGACAGGTACCTCACAGGGTGAGCAGTTCTTC.

The chain links TRBV9 to TRBJ1-2, with D unclear. Germline-derived CDR1 and CDR2 are SGDLS and YYNGEE. Trimming cost V 0 bases and J 4 bases, with 13 bases left between them. The CDR3 sequence is 15 residues long. The CDR3, as DNA: TGTGCCAGCAGCGTAGATGGCAGTCTACCCTATGGCTACACCTTC. This gives the protein CASSVDGSLPYGYTF.

This clonotype came up many times. The chain is built from TRBV5-5 and TRBJ1-6; D remains unclear. From germline, CDR1 is SGHKS and CDR2 YYEKEE (reference sequence). V gave up 2 bases and J gave up 8 bases, with 8 bases separating them. The CDR3 covers 13 residues. CDR3 sequence reads: CASSLGWDSPLHF. As DNA, the CDR3 is TGTGCCAGCAGCTTAGGGTGGGATTCACCCCTCCACTTT.

Ten or more counts support this clonotype. The chain recombines TRBV18 with TRBJ2-7; the D is unclear. Trimming shortened V by 2 bases and J by 5 bases, and 10 bases separated the two germline ends. This CDR3 has 13 residues. Germline-derived CDR1 and CDR2 are KGHSH and LQKENI. The DNA for the CDR3 is TGTGCCAGCTCACCATTGGGTGCCCACGAGCAGTACTTC. Translation: CASSPLGAHEQYF.

This clonotype was counted at least ten times. V is TRBV3-1 and J is TRBJ2-2, with D maybe TRBD2 (5 bases). In germline, CDR1 is LGHDT, CDR2 YNNKEL (reference sequence). Trimming pared 2 bases from V and 5 bases from J, leaving 21 bases between. The CDR3 contains 18 residues. In DNA form, the CDR3 reads TGTGCCAGCAGCCAAAACCTCCGCAGCGGCTTTCGGACCGGGGAGCTGTTTTTT. Its translation is CASSQNLRSGFRTGELFF.

This clonotype was detected many times. The chain employs TRBV7-2 and TRBJ2-4; D not certain. The CDR3 spans 15 residues. CDR1 SGHTA and CDR2 FQGNSA come from the germline V gene. V lost 0 bases and J 0 bases, leaving 6 bases between the germline ends. This CDR3 reads CASSLARTAKNIQYF. CDR3 nucleotides: TGTGCCAGCAGCTTAGCGAGGACAGCCAAAAACATTCAGTACTTC. The whole variable domain, remainder taken from reference TRBV7-2 and TRBJ2-4, is GAGVSQSPSNKVTEKGKDVELRCDPISGHTALYWYRQSLGQGLEFLIYFQGNSAPDKSGLPSDRFSAERTGGSVSTLTIQRTQQEDSAVYLCASSLARTAKNIQYFGAGTRLSVL.

The chain employs TRBV25-1 and TRBJ1-2; TRBD1 is a possible D gene (5 bases). Trimming left V 6 bases short and J 8 bases short, with 16 bases between. This CDR3 contains 13 residues. Germline loops: CDR1 MGHDK, CDR2 SYGVNS. The CDR3 loop reads CASSFNQGEGYTF. In nucleotides, the CDR3 is TGTGCCAGCAGCTTCAACCAGGGTGAGGGCTACACCTTC.

The rearrangement joins TRBV5-1 to TRBJ2-3; 11 positions match TRBD2. Trimming cost V 4 bases and J 1 base; bases outside gene matches: 11. Germline V gene sequence: CDR1 SGHRS, CDR2 YFSETQ. The CDR3 is 18 residues long. This chain's CDR3 is CASSPTIQTSGGTDTQYF. CDR3 in DNA: TGCGCCAGCAGCCCGACTATCCAGACTAGCGGGGGCACAGATACGCAGTATTTT.

This clonotype was observed a handful of times. The V gene is TRBV6-5, the J gene TRBJ1-2; D unresolved. V was trimmed by 2 bases and J by 2 bases, leaving 9 bases between them. The CDR3 runs 14 residues. CDR1 MNHEY and CDR2 SVGAGI come from the germline V gene. Here the CDR3 DNA reads TGTGCCAGCAGTTACAAACCGGTAAACTATGGCTACACCTTC. Its protein product is CASSYKPVNYGYTF.

This clonotype was detected ten times or more. The rearrangement uses TRBV20-1 and TRBJ2-2; 12 nucleotides match TRBD2. J was trimmed by 1 base and V by 5 bases; bases with no gene match: 14. Germline CDR1 DFQATT, CDR2 SNEGSKA (reference sequence). This CDR3 has 19 residues. CDR3: CSASLAGGTHSENTGELFF. DNA for the CDR3: TGCAGTGCTTCACTAGCGGGGGGCACCCATTCGGAGAACACCGGGGAGCTGTTTTTT.

Ten or more counts support this clonotype. V and J are TRBV27 and TRBJ1-2; D is possibly TRBD1 (5 bases). This CDR3 spans 13 amino acids. V was clipped by 3 bases and J by 4 bases, with 9 bases between them. The germline CDR1 and CDR2 sequences are MNHEY and SMNVEV (reference sequence). The CDR3 nucleotides are TGTGCCAGCAGTTTGGGGGGGTCCTATGGCTACACCTTC. Translating gives CASSLGGSYGYTF.

This clonotype was counted at least ten times. The chain links TRBV5-1 to TRBJ2-6, with 8 bases matching TRBD1. Trimming removed 5 bases from V and 0 bases from J; junction bases left unmatched: 4. There are 16 residues in the CDR3. CDR1 and CDR2 (germline): SGHRS, YFSETQ. CDR3 sequence (DNA): TGCGCCAGCAGACCAGGGGGCGCCTCTGGGGCCAACGTCCTGACTTTC. It encodes CASRPGGASGANVLTF.

The sample holds a few counts of this clonotype. J is TRBJ2-3 and V is TRBV28, with TRBD1 identical over 9 bases. The J segment lost 1 base and the V segment lost 5 bases, leaving 4 bases of the junction unmatched. This CDR3 comprises 15 residues. From germline, CDR1 is MDHEN and CDR2 SYDVKM. CDR3 amino acids: CASSHRTGGTDTQYF. DNA of the CDR3: TGTGCCAGCAGTCACCGGACAGGGGGCACAGATACGCAGTATTTT. The full variable domain, its missing parts supplied by reference TRBV28 and TRBJ2-3, is DVKVTQSSRYLVKRTGEKVFLECVQDMDHENMFWYRQDPGLGLRLIYFSYDVKMKEKGDIPEGYSVSREKKERFSLILESASTNQTSMYLCASSHRTGGTDTQYFGPGTRLTVL.

The genes are TRBV9 and TRBJ1-1; the match to TRBD1 covers 9 bases. Germline loops: CDR1 SGDLS, CDR2 YYNGEE. The CDR3 has 14 residues. V was clipped by 1 base and J by 4 bases; unmatched bases: 2. CDR3: CASSVMGQGTEAFF. In DNA, the CDR3 is TGTGCCAGCAGCGTAATGGGACAGGGCACTGAAGCTTTCTTT. The variable domain in full, completed from reference TRBV9 and TRBJ1-1, reads DSGVTQTPKHLITATGQRVTLRCSPRSGDLSVYWYQQSLDQGLQFLIQYYNGEERAKGNILERFSAQQFPDLHSELNLSSLELGDSALYFCASSVMGQGTEAFFGQGTRLTVV.

The CDR3 sequence is CATSREPFRTGVVYEQYF. The CDR3 nucleotides are TGTGCCACCAGCAGAGAACCTTTCCGGACAGGGGTCGTATACGAGCAGTACTTC. The genes are TRBV15 and TRBJ2-7; TRBD1 aligns across 9 bases. The germline gives CDR1 LNHNV, CDR2 YYDKDF (reference sequence). J gave up 4 bases and V 0 bases, and 13 bases lay outside the gene matches. The CDR3 is 18 amino acids.

In this sample, this clonotype turned up a few times. The CDR3 reads CASSSRGYYGYTF. The DNA for the CDR3 is TGTGCCAGCAGCTCCAGGGGATACTATGGCTACACCTTC. The J gene is TRBJ1-2, the V gene TRBV6-5; TRBD1 might be the D (6 bases). Trimming pared 6 bases from V and 3 bases from J, leaving 11 bases between. The CDR3 consists of 13 residues. Looked up from germline, CDR1 is MNHEY and CDR2 is SVGAGI.

This clonotype was counted at least ten times. The chain employs TRBV7-2 and TRBJ2-1; D tentatively fits TRBD1 or TRBD2 (6 bases each). Trimming took off 1 base at V and 7 bases at J, with 14 bases between the two ends. The CDR3 is made up of 15 amino acids. CDR1 and CDR2 (germline): SGHTA, FQGNSA. The CDR3 loop reads CASSLERGVWNEQFF. Here the CDR3 DNA reads TGTGCCAGCAGCTTAGAGAGGGGGGTTTGGAATGAGCAGTTCTTC.

On this clonotype itself: The junction departs from the called germline gene at one end, perhaps through a read error. This rearrangement joins TRBV10-3 to TRBJ2-1, with D maybe TRBD2 (6 bases). CDR3 length equals 15 residues. The germline V gene encodes CDR1 ENHRY and CDR2 SYGVKD. The CDR3 spells CAISESITGVNERFF. In nucleotides, the CDR3 is TGTGCCATCAGTGAGTCGATTACGGGAGTGAATGAGCGGTTCTTC.

This clonotype was seen repeatedly, ten times or more. V gene TRBV5-1 combines with J gene TRBJ1-6, with D perhaps TRBD1 (5 bases). V gave up 0 bases and J gave up 10 bases, with 8 bases separating them. CDR3 length: 13 amino acids. CDR1 is SGHRS, CDR2 YFSETQ, per germline. In DNA, the CDR3 is TGCGCCAGCAGCTTGGAGGGGAGCTCACCCCTCCACTTT. It encodes CASSLEGSSPLHF.

This chain joins TRBV5-1 and TRBJ2-3, with 13 bases aligning to TRBD2. The CDR3 sequence is 16 residues long. Germline V gene lookup returns CDR1 SGHRS and CDR2 YFSETQ. With V trimmed by 4 bases and J by 1 base, 3 bases remained unmatched. CDR3 loop: CASSMGLAGRTDTQYF. CDR3 in DNA: TGCGCCAGCAGCATGGGACTAGCGGGGCGCACAGATACGCAGTATTTT.

The chain uses TRBV9 and TRBJ1-1; D gene uncertain. V was shortened by 3 bases and J by 3 bases, with 9 bases between the two germline ends. Germline CDR1 is SGDLS and CDR2 is YYNGEE. The CDR3 runs 13 residues. The CDR3 region is CASSGTWDTEAFF. The CDR3 DNA reads as TGTGCCAGCAGCGGGACCTGGGACACTGAAGCTTTCTTT.

This chain connects TRBV7-9 to TRBJ1-3; D gene ambiguous. V was trimmed by 5 bases and J by 0 bases, leaving 14 bases between them. This CDR3 comprises 16 residues. CDR1 SEHNR and CDR2 FQNEAQ come from the germline V gene (reference sequence). CDR3 sequence (DNA): TGTGCCAGCAGCCCCTACAGAGGGCTCTCTGGAAACACCATATATTTT. Its protein is CASSPYRGLSGNTIYF.

This clonotype was detected ten times or more. The chain has TRBV4-3 and TRBJ2-7; 9 bases fit TRBD1. Losses at the gene ends were 1 base for V and 3 bases for J; bases not matched to a gene: 7. The germline V gene encodes CDR1 LGHNA and CDR2 YSLEER. This CDR3 has 16 residues. CDR3 sequence: CASSQGADRGLYEQYF. DNA for the CDR3: TGCGCCAGCAGCCAAGGCGCGGACAGGGGCCTCTACGAGCAGTACTTC.

V usage is TRBV29-1 and J usage is TRBJ1-2; 7 bases match TRBD1. This CDR3 spans 13 amino acids. Germline CDR1 SQVTM, CDR2 ANQGSEA. The ends lost 0 bases at V and 5 bases at J; junction bases unmatched: 3. CDR3 DNA sequence: TGCAGCGTTGAAGAAGGGGGCGAGTATGGCTACACCTTC. It is translated as CSVEEGGEYGYTF.

The gene calls are TRBV28 and TRBJ1-4, with a weak D call TRBD1 (6 bases). CDR1 MDHEN and CDR2 SYDVKM come from the germline V gene. The V and J ends lost 10 bases and 7 bases respectively, with 13 bases between them. The CDR3 consists of 12 residues. Here the CDR3 reads CATRRGGEKLFF. CDR3 sequence (DNA): TGTGCCACCCGGAGGGGGGGTGAAAAACTGTTTTTT.

The chain carries TRBV21-1 and TRBJ1-5; the D call TRBD1 from the table was never checked on the DNA. TRBV21-1 is a known pseudogene. The CDR3 covers 14 residues. The CDR3 region has the DNA TGTGCCAGCATCGACAGGGGAAGCAATCAGCCCCAGCATTTT. It translates to CASIDRGSNQPQHF.